This entry is about one T cell receptor (beta chain). This clone is a singleton in its sample. What this receptor recognizes is not known. Per-base qualities were not stored, and no clone one base away is much larger. The sample is drawn from a study of blood T cell repertoires in COVID-19 (dated by TCRdb to about 2020). In terms of the full investigation: The collaborator samples originated in the United States, Italy and Spain and spanned the acute and convalescent phases of COVID-19. The prospective study material was composed of cDNA or gDNA derived from T cells, B-cell-depleted T cells, or PBMCs. HLA class I and class II types, where available, came from metadata supplied by the sample provider rather than from assay-based typing. The repertoires were made available in a free public database intended to serve as a resource for research on the immune response to SARS-CoV-2. Subjects who had been exposed to COVID-19, were actively infected with it, or had recovered from it provided the deeply sampled blood TCRbeta repertoires that made up the dataset. The samples were drawn from the first 160 participants of the ongoing ImmuneRACE study and from more than 1,000 subjects provided by 6 global collaborators. Nearly every sample came with metadata listing a de-identified subject ID, COVID-19 status, age in years and sex.

TCRbeta CDR3 regions were amplified from genomic DNA using the immunoSEQ Assay, a bias-controlled multiplex PCR. Per the original workflow: Nucleated cell counts per sample were estimated from amplification of reference gene primers within the assay. Sequence reads were collapsed and filtered to measure the absolute abundance of every unique TCRbeta CDR3 rearrangement. For each sample, productive Simpson clonality was calculated as the square root of Simpson's diversity index over productive rearrangements. TCRdb holds this immuneACCESS table with in-frame rearrangements only. Some clones are missing; in checked studies, unresolved V genes explain under half, and the rest has no known cause. V and J calls and clone size are copied from that table; D and trimming were computed from the DNA. In all, the sample holds 50,000 or so clones, and around three quarters of those were seen once. Clones ranked in the top ten supply about 25% of the sample.

The collaborating institutions used their own protocols to collect whole blood in K2EDTA tubes. For TCRbeta analysis, collaborators shipped samples as frozen whole blood, isolated PBMCs, or DNA extracted from either of those sample types. The germline V and J ends show losses of 0 bases and 8 bases respectively, and no gene match explains 3 bases of the junction. From cysteine to phenylalanine, the CDR3 is 13 amino acids long. Left in the record is the CDR3 DNA by itself, 39 bases read in frame from the first base. CDR1 and CDR2 were assigned from the germline V gene as SGHVS and FQNEAQ. Results and caveats for the whole study, not just this receptor: How much clinical and demographic metadata was included differed by source and by participant, and the metadata was provided uncurated.

This sequence was found in a man in his 70s with acute or convalescent COVID-19. This sequence uses TRBV7-8 and TRBJ2-7; 8 bases in between match TRBD1. The specimen sequenced was peripheral blood. The DNA reads TGTGCCAGCAGCTTAGCTGGACAGGGCAAGCAGTACTTC. Its protein reads: CASSLAGQGKQYF. Reference TRBV7-8 and TRBJ2-7 proteins supply the regions before and after the CDR3; the full variable domain is: GAGVSQSPRYKVAKRGQDVALRCDPISGHVSLFWYQQALGQGPEFLTYFQNEAQLDKSGLPSDRFFAERPEGSVSTLKIQRTQQEDSAVYLCASSLAGQGKQYFGPGTRLTVT.